These T cell receptor beta chains were read from a single sample in a study of blood T cells in healthy people across ages. From the 5' RACE reads, TCRdb called clonotypes with MiXCR, one entry per CDR3 protein. This table has over a million distinct CDR3 sequences, 35% to 45% appearing once. The sample comprised blood. These receptors came from a young woman in good health. CDR3s include the opening cysteine and the closing phenylalanine or tryptophan. Each record gives: clone size, J gene, D gene, V gene, CDR3 protein, CDR3 DNA. A D gene is named only where the DNA matches it firmly. Clone size is stated in some rows and not others, as once, few, many or a class when expanded.

clone_size: once; j_call: TRBJ2-1; d_call: .; v_call: TRBV3-1; cdr3_aa: CASSQDNAPLREQFF; cdr3_nt: TGTGCCAGCAGCCAAGACAATGCGCCCCTTAGAGAGCAGTTCTTC
clone_size: few; j_call: TRBJ2-7; d_call: TRBD1; v_call: TRBV5-1; cdr3_aa: CASASPGTGIHEQYF; cdr3_nt: TGCGCCAGCGCTAGTCCCGGGACAGGGATCCACGAGCAGTACTTC
clone_size: .; j_call: TRBJ2-3; d_call: .; v_call: TRBV5-1; cdr3_aa: CASSFLGDDRGGDTQYF; cdr3_nt: TGCGCCAGCAGCTTTTTAGGGGATGATAGAGGGGGAGATACGCAGTATTTT
clone_size: .; j_call: TRBJ2-7; d_call: .; v_call: TRBV27; cdr3_aa: CASSSHGTLTYEQYF; cdr3_nt: TGTGCCAGCTCCAGCCACGGGACACTGACCTACGAGCAGTACTTC
clone_size: few; j_call: TRBJ2-1; d_call: TRBD1; v_call: TRBV9; cdr3_aa: CASSFRDRDLTTSSYNEQFF; cdr3_nt: TGTGCCAGCAGCTTCCGGGACAGGGATTTAACCACCAGCTCCTACAATGAGCAGTTCTTC
clone_size: once; j_call: TRBJ2-7; d_call: .; v_call: TRBV29-1; cdr3_aa: CSVEERDPEGYEQYF; cdr3_nt: TGCAGCGTTGAAGAGCGGGACCCGGAGGGGTACGAGCAGTACTTC
clone_size: many; j_call: TRBJ2-7; d_call: .; v_call: TRBV29-1; cdr3_aa: CSVKGPISSYEQYF; cdr3_nt: TGCAGCGTTAAAGGACCGATAAGCTCCTACGAGCAGTACTTC
clone_size: once; j_call: TRBJ1-5; d_call: .; v_call: TRBV4-1; cdr3_aa: CASSQDPSQPQHF; cdr3_nt: TGCGCCAGCAGCCAAGATCCAAGTCAGCCCCAGCATTTT
clone_size: few; j_call: TRBJ2-1; d_call: TRBD2; v_call: TRBV20-1; cdr3_aa: CSARDLVAGLSYNEQFF; cdr3_nt: TGCAGTGCTAGAGATCTGGTAGCGGGACTCTCCTACAATGAGCAGTTCTTC
clone_size: few; j_call: TRBJ2-7; d_call: TRBD2; v_call: TRBV20-1; cdr3_aa: CSLAGDSYEQYF; cdr3_nt: TGCAGTCTGGCGGGAGATTCCTACGAGCAGTACTTC
clone_size: few; j_call: TRBJ2-7; d_call: TRBD2; v_call: TRBV20-1; cdr3_aa: CSAGGGTSGRVYEQYF; cdr3_nt: TGCAGTGCCGGGGGCGGGACTAGCGGGAGGGTGTACGAGCAGTACTTC
clone_size: few; j_call: TRBJ1-6; d_call: TRBD1; v_call: TRBV25-1; cdr3_aa: CASSEQGAMHSPLHF; cdr3_nt: TGTGCCAGCAGTGAACAGGGGGCGATGCATTCACCCCTCCACTTT
clone_size: .; j_call: TRBJ2-3; d_call: .; v_call: TRBV10-3; cdr3_aa: CAISEAGQSDTQYF; cdr3_nt: TGTGCCATCAGTGAGGCGGGACAGTCCGATACGCAGTATTTT
clone_size: .; j_call: TRBJ2-1; d_call: TRBD2; v_call: TRBV28; cdr3_aa: CASSETSQSSNNEQFF; cdr3_nt: TGTGCCAGCAGCGAGACTAGCCAGAGCTCCAACAATGAGCAGTTCTTC
clone_size: .; j_call: TRBJ2-7; d_call: TRBD2; v_call: TRBV7-9; cdr3_aa: CASSLGVAGGNEQYF; cdr3_nt: TGTGCCAGCAGCCTTGGGGTAGCGGGGGGGAATGAGCAGTACTTC
clone_size: .; j_call: TRBJ2-1; d_call: .; v_call: TRBV4-1; cdr3_aa: CASSRKTDSLPLNEQFF; cdr3_nt: TGCGCCAGCAGCCGGAAAACGGACTCCCTCCCCCTCAATGAGCAGTTCTTC
clone_size: once; j_call: TRBJ2-7; d_call: TRBD1; v_call: TRBV27; cdr3_aa: CASTTGTGSYNEQYF; cdr3_nt: TGTGCCAGCACTACCGGGACAGGGTCATACAATGAGCAGTACTTC
clone_size: .; j_call: TRBJ2-2; d_call: .; v_call: TRBV28; cdr3_aa: CASSLTPAGTGELFF; cdr3_nt: TGTGCCAGCAGTTTAACCCCGGCGGGTACCGGGGAGCTGTTTTTT
clone_size: .; j_call: TRBJ2-7; d_call: TRBD1; v_call: TRBV10-2; cdr3_aa: CASSDATGILYEQYF; cdr3_nt: TGCGCCAGCAGTGACGCGACAGGGATCCTCTACGAGCAGTACTTC
clone_size: few; j_call: TRBJ1-2; d_call: .; v_call: TRBV15; cdr3_aa: CATSTVGTDYGYTF; cdr3_nt: TGTGCCACCAGCACCGTTGGCACAGACTATGGCTACACCTTC
clone_size: .; j_call: TRBJ2-3; d_call: .; v_call: TRBV7-8; cdr3_aa: CASNPGGDTQYF; cdr3_nt: TGTGCCAGCAACCCAGGAGGAGATACGCAGTATTTT
clone_size: .; j_call: TRBJ2-7; d_call: .; v_call: TRBV4-1; cdr3_aa: CASSQGRAAPYEQYF; cdr3_nt: TGCGCCAGCAGCCAGGGACGAGCGGCTCCCTACGAGCAGTACTTC
clone_size: .; j_call: TRBJ2-1; d_call: .; v_call: TRBV21-1; cdr3_aa: CASSIPGVSSSSLDEQFF; cdr3_nt: TGTGCCAGCAGCATACCGGGGGTGAGCTCCTCGTCCCTCGATGAGCAGTTCTTC
clone_size: .; j_call: TRBJ2-1; d_call: TRBD2; v_call: TRBV25-1; cdr3_aa: CASSDPTSGDNEQFF; cdr3_nt: TGTGCCAGCAGTGACCCGACTAGCGGGGACAATGAGCAGTTCTTC
clone_size: .; j_call: TRBJ2-5; d_call: .; v_call: TRBV7-3; cdr3_aa: CASSLGLGREETQYF; cdr3_nt: TGTGCCAGCAGCTTAGGGTTGGGCAGGGAGGAGACCCAGTACTTC
clone_size: few; j_call: TRBJ2-7; d_call: .; v_call: TRBV9; cdr3_aa: CASSPQGNAYNEQYF; cdr3_nt: TGTGCCAGCAGCCCCCAGGGCAACGCCTACAATGAGCAGTACTTC
clone_size: few; j_call: TRBJ2-5; d_call: .; v_call: TRBV27; cdr3_aa: CASSQATGSETQYF; cdr3_nt: TGTGCCAGCAGCCAGGCGACAGGAAGTGAGACCCAGTACTTC
clone_size: .; j_call: TRBJ2-7; d_call: .; v_call: TRBV7-2; cdr3_aa: CASSLAGATSYNEQYF; cdr3_nt: TGTGCCAGCAGCTTAGCGGGGGCGACCTCCTACAATGAGCAGTACTTC
clone_size: few; j_call: TRBJ1-5; d_call: .; v_call: TRBV12-3/TRBV12-4; cdr3_aa: CASSQGMSNQPQHF; cdr3_nt: TGTGCCAGCTCCCAGGGAATGAGCAATCAGCCCCAGCATTTT
clone_size: .; j_call: TRBJ2-1; d_call: TRBD2; v_call: TRBV6-6; cdr3_aa: CASIQQSGGFFDEQFF; cdr3_nt: TGTGCCAGCATCCAACAAAGCGGGGGGTTCTTCGATGAGCAGTTCTTC
clone_size: .; j_call: TRBJ2-2; d_call: TRBD2; v_call: TRBV15; cdr3_aa: CATSLVGGGNTGELFF; cdr3_nt: TGTGCCACCAGCCTAGTTGGCGGGGGTAACACCGGGGAGCTGTTTTTT
clone_size: .; j_call: TRBJ2-3; d_call: TRBD2; v_call: TRBV29-1; cdr3_aa: CSARRGGTDTQYF; cdr3_nt: TGCAGCGCCCGTCGGGGGGGCACAGATACGCAGTATTTT
clone_size: .; j_call: TRBJ1-2; d_call: TRBD1; v_call: TRBV12-3/TRBV12-4; cdr3_aa: CACSDQGDRGYTF; cdr3_nt: TGTGCCTGCAGCGATCAGGGGGACAGGGGCTACACCTTC